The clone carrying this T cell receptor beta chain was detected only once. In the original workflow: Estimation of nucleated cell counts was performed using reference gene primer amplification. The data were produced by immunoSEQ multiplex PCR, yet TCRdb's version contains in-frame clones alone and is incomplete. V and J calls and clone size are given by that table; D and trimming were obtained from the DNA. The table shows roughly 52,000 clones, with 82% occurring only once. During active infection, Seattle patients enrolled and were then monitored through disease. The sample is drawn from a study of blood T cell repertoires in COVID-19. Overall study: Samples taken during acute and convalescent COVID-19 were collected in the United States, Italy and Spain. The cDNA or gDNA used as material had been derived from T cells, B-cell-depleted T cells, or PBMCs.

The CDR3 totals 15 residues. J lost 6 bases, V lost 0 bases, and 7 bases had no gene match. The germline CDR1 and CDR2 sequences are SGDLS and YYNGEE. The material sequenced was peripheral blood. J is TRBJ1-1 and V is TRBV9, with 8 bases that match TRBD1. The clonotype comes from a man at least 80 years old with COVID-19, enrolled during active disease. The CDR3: CASSVALTGGPEAFF. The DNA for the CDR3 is TGTGCCAGCAGCGTAGCGCTAACAGGGGGTCCTGAAGCTTTCTTT.